Each of the 12 T cell receptor beta chains below was sequenced from the same sample in a study of cytomegalovirus exposure and HLA in healthy donors. PCR employed 60 Vbeta and 13 Jbeta primers. Using immunoSEQ multiplex PCR, the repertoire was profiled, and TCRdb retains in-frame clones only, with some absent. The sample holds 90,000 to 130,000 clones, about three quarters seen once. The sequenced sample was PBMCs. The receptors derive from a young woman in good health and CMV-seronegative.

This clone was seen a few times. This rearrangement joins TRBV30 to TRBJ1-1; TRBD1 agrees at 8 bases. Trimming took 0 bases from V and 6 from J; bases not matched to a gene: 9. The CDR3 consists of 15 residues. Germline loops: CDR1 GTSNPN, CDR2 SVGIG (reference sequence). The CDR3 spells CAWSVYTGGRSEAFF. CDR3 DNA: TGTGCCTGGAGTGTTTATACAGGGGGAAGGTCTGAAGCTTTCTTT.

The chain employs TRBV4-1 and TRBJ1-3; 9 bases line up with TRBD1. Losses at the gene ends were 4 bases for V and 2 bases for J; bases not matched to a gene: 6. CDR3 length equals 16 residues. Per the germline V gene, CDR1 is MGHRA and CDR2 is YSYEKL. DNA for the CDR3: TGCGCCAGCAGCCGGAATAACAGGGGGCCTGGAAACACCATATATTTT. Translation gives CASSRNNRGPGNTIYF.

The chain combines TRBV5-4 with TRBJ1-4, with 8 bases identical to TRBD1. This CDR3 has 15 amino acids. J gave up 7 bases and V 4 bases, and 9 bases lay outside the gene matches. Germline V gene sequence: CDR1 SGHNT, CDR2 YYREEE (reference sequence). The CDR3 nucleotides read TGTGCCAGCAGCCTCCAGGGGGCCGATGGTGAAAAACTGTTTTTT. It translates to CASSLQGADGEKLFF.

This clone has more than one count but fewer than ten. The chain is built from TRBV30 and TRBJ1-1; TRBD1 agrees at 8 bases. Germline CDR1 reads GTSNPN; CDR2 reads SVGIG (reference sequence). The length of the CDR3 is 13 residues. Trimming took 4 bases from V and 5 from J; bases not matched to a gene: 6. CDR3 DNA: TGTGCCTGGACAGGGGGCGAAGGTACTGAAGCTTTCTTT. Protein: CAWTGGEGTEAFF.

The V gene is TRBV28, the J gene TRBJ1-2; D is ambiguous. V dropped 5 bases and J dropped 0 bases, with 10 bases sitting between them. CDR3 size: 14 residues. Per germline, CDR1 MDHEN and CDR2 SYDVKM. In nucleotides, the CDR3 is TGTGCCAGCAGTGGGCAGGAGGCTAACTATGGCTACACCTTC. It encodes CASSGQEANYGYTF.

The V call is TRBV18, the J call TRBJ1-4, with D tentatively TRBD1 (5 bases). Germline V gene lookup returns CDR1 KGHSH and CDR2 LQKENI. The CDR3 covers 14 residues. Trimming left V 4 bases short and J 1 base short, with 7 bases between. The chain's CDR3 is CASSQGQTNEKLFF. CDR3 DNA: TGTGCCAGCTCACAAGGACAAACTAATGAAAAACTGTTTTTT.

This chain joins TRBV7-2 and TRBJ1-2; D is unresolved. The V end lost 2 bases, the J end lost 8 bases, and 12 bases lay between the germline ends. Germline CDR1 reads SGHTA; CDR2 reads FQGNSA. The CDR3 is 13 amino acids. The CDR3 DNA sequence: TGTGCCAGCAGCTTATCAACAGTGGAAGGCTACACCTTC. It specifies CASSLSTVEGYTF.

This clone showed up just a few times. The rearrangement uses TRBV4-3 and TRBJ2-3, with 7 bases identical to TRBD2. Germline lookup yields CDR1 LGHNA and CDR2 YSLEER. J was trimmed by 1 base and V by 0 bases; bases with no gene match: 4. This CDR3 region has 16 residues. The CDR3 DNA reads TGCGCCAGCAGCCAAGAAGGCGGGAGAGGCACAGATACGCAGTATTTT. It is translated as CASSQEGGRGTDTQYF.

The genes are TRBV15 and TRBJ2-1; D not certain. Germline assignment: CDR1 LNHNV and CDR2 YYDKDF (reference sequence). Deletions cut 0 bases from V and 12 bases from J, with 12 bases between. This CDR3 spans 13 amino acids. The CDR3 DNA sequence: TGTGCCACCAGCAGAGACAGCCCCGGGTCGCAGTTCTTC. It specifies CATSRDSPGSQFF.

The J gene is TRBJ2-7, the V gene TRBV5-4; 9 bases align to TRBD2. With V trimmed by 5 bases and J by 2 bases, 5 bases remained unmatched. Germline V gene lookup returns CDR1 SGHNT and CDR2 YYREEE (reference sequence). The CDR3 is made up of 14 amino acids. The DNA of the CDR3 is TGTGCCAGCAGAGTAGCGGGGGAAACCTACGAGCAGTACTTC. Its translation is CASRVAGETYEQYF.

This chain uses TRBV25-1 with TRBJ2-7; D perhaps matches TRBD2 (5 bases). V lost 6 bases, J lost 5 bases, and 17 bases lay in between. Germline lookup yields CDR1 MGHDK and CDR2 SYGVNS. The CDR3 has 14 amino acids. CDR3 DNA sequence: TGTGCCAGCAGCCCCGGGATCGATCACGACGAGCAGTACTTC. Translation: CASSPGIDHDEQYF.

The J gene is TRBJ2-5, the V gene TRBV9, with 7 bases that match TRBD2. Germline CDR1 SGDLS, CDR2 YYNGEE. This CDR3 has 15 residues. V lost 0 bases, J lost 4 bases, and 6 bases stayed unmatched. CDR3 sequence reads: CASSVGLAVRETQYF. The DNA of the CDR3 is TGTGCCAGCAGCGTAGGACTAGCCGTACGAGAGACCCAGTACTTC. Variable domain in full (rest from reference TRBV9 and TRBJ2-5): DSGVTQTPKHLITATGQRVTLRCSPRSGDLSVYWYQQSLDQGLQFLIQYYNGEERAKGNILERFSAQQFPDLHSELNLSSLELGDSALYFCASSVGLAVRETQYFGPGTRLLVL.